The 17 T cell receptor beta chains below all came from one sample that was sequenced in a study of blood T cells in healthy people across ages. The second PCR ran roughly 7 to 12 cycles with a sample-barcoded 5' primer and J-beta primers. TCRdb re-called the 5' RACE reads with MiXCR, one entry per CDR3 protein. Of about a million distinct CDR3 sequences listed, about 51% are singletons. The sample was blood. The receptors derive from a woman in her fifties or sixties in good health.

The chain joins TRBV27 to TRBJ2-3; 10 positions agree with TRBD2. The germline CDR1 and CDR2 sequences are MNHEY and SMNVEV (reference sequence). This CDR3 spans 16 amino acids. The J segment lost 1 base and the V segment lost 6 bases, leaving 7 bases of the junction unmatched. CDR3 residues: CASSGSGRAGTDTQYF. DNA for the CDR3: TGTGCCAGCAGCGGGAGCGGGAGGGCTGGCACAGATACGCAGTATTTT.

Note on this clonotype: A clone one base away is much larger, so this may be a read error. The rearrangement joins TRBV29-1 to TRBJ2-5, with 9 bases identical to TRBD2. CDR1 and CDR2 (germline): SQVTM, ANQGSEA. The CDR3 extends over 13 amino acids. Germline trimming cut 6 bases from V and 5 bases from J; bases unmatched to any gene: 7. CDR3 DNA sequence: TGCAGCGTGGGGACTAGCCGTTTCGAGACCCAGTACTTC. Translating it yields CSVGTSRFETQYF.

This chain connects TRBV20-1 to TRBJ2-1; 12 bases match TRBD2. This CDR3 contains 17 residues. The V gene end was trimmed by 6 bases and the J gene end by 6 bases; junction bases not matched to a gene: 15. Germline lookup yields CDR1 DFQATT and CDR2 SNEGSKA (reference sequence). The CDR3 sequence is CSAGFRLAGEMGNEQFF. Written as DNA, the CDR3 is TGCAGTGCAGGTTTTAGACTAGCGGGAGAAATGGGCAATGAGCAGTTCTTC.

Here the CDR3 reads CASSLVHIWGIAYEQYF. In DNA, the CDR3 is TGTGCCAGCAGCTTAGTCCACATCTGGGGAATTGCCTACGAGCAGTACTTC. The V and J genes are TRBV7-9 and TRBJ2-7, with D uncertain. Deletions cut 1 base from V and 2 bases from J, with 18 bases between. Germline CDR1 is SEHNR and CDR2 is FQNEAQ (reference sequence). The CDR3 length is 17 residues.

The CDR3 is CASSSTSGLKETQYF. CDR3 sequence (DNA): TGTGCCAGCAGTTCTACTAGCGGGTTAAAAGAGACCCAGTACTTC. The V and J genes are TRBV6-2 or TRBV6-3 and TRBJ2-5; 9 bases match TRBD2. Germline trimming cut 4 bases from V and 3 bases from J; bases unmatched to any gene: 6. Germline CDR1 reads MNHEY; CDR2 reads SVGEGT. The CDR3 extends over 15 amino acids.

The V and J genes are TRBV4-1 and TRBJ2-4; 10 bases are a match to TRBD2. In germline, CDR1 is MGHRA, CDR2 YSYEKL. This CDR3 is 12 amino acids long. The junction had 4 bases not matched to a gene; V was cut back by 9 bases and J by 8 bases. The CDR3 loop is CARPAGGDIQYF. The DNA of the CDR3 is TGCGCCAGACCAGCGGGGGGGGACATTCAGTACTTC.

This rearrangement joins TRBV7-8 to TRBJ2-7; 9 positions agree with TRBD2. Germline V gene data show CDR1 as SGHVS and CDR2 as FQNEAQ. V gave up 6 bases and J gave up 2 bases; unmatched junction bases: 5. This CDR3 is 14 amino acids long. In DNA form, the CDR3 reads TGTGCCAGCAGGCCTAGCGGGACCACCTACGAGCAGTACTTC. Translated, it gives CASRPSGTTYEQYF.

The genes are TRBV10-3 and TRBJ2-1, with D unresolved. This CDR3 is built from 14 residues. Trimming cost V 3 bases and J 6 bases, with 12 bases left between them. Per the germline V gene, CDR1 is ENHRY and CDR2 is SYGVKD. The CDR3 DNA reads as TGTGCCATCAGTGAAATTCGGCTAACCAATGAGCAGTTCTTC. Its protein product is CAISEIRLTNEQFF.

This sequence joins TRBV2 and TRBJ2-1; tentative D call: TRBD2 (6 bases). The CDR3 covers 15 residues. In germline, CDR1 is SNHLY, CDR2 FYNNEI. V lost 5 bases and J lost 4, with 15 bases in between. CDR3 protein: CASSFGTRGYNEQFF. Written as DNA, the CDR3 is TGTGCCAGCAGTTTTGGAACGCGGGGTTACAATGAGCAGTTCTTC.

The chain joins TRBV4-2 to TRBJ2-5; 7 bases are shared with TRBD1. The length of the CDR3 is 15 residues. CDR1 and CDR2 from the germline V gene are LGHNA and YNFKEQ. With 0 bases clipped from V and 6 bases from J, the junction kept 7 bases outside the gene matches. The CDR3 loop is CASSQETTGYQTQYF. For the CDR3, the DNA is TGTGCCAGCAGCCAAGAAACGACAGGGTATCAGACCCAGTACTTC.

The chain combines TRBV10-3 with TRBJ2-7, with D unresolved. The CDR3 runs to 13 residues. The germline gives CDR1 ENHRY, CDR2 SYGVKD. Trimming took 2 bases from V and 7 from J, leaving 12 bases between them. CDR3 in DNA: TGTGCCATCAGTGAGGCAAACTACAATGAGCAGTACTTC. Amino acid sequence: CAISEANYNEQYF.

The rearrangement uses TRBV4-2 and TRBJ1-2; D is undetermined. The CDR3 extends over 15 amino acids. V was cut by 0 bases and J by 2 bases, with 10 bases left in between. Per germline, CDR1 LGHNA and CDR2 YNFKEQ. The CDR3 DNA is TGTGCCAGCAGCCAAGATCGTGGGGAGAACTATGGCTACACCTTC. Residues: CASSQDRGENYGYTF.

This chain joins TRBV7-8 and TRBJ2-4; TRBD1 agrees at 8 bases. The germline gives CDR1 SGHVS, CDR2 FQNEAQ. The CDR3 length is 18 residues. J lost 3 bases, V lost 1 base, and 11 bases had no gene match. DNA of the CDR3: TGTGCCAGCAGCTTAGGGCCCGCGACAGGGGCCCTCAAAAACATTCAGTACTTC. Protein product: CASSLGPATGALKNIQYF.

The rearrangement joins TRBV6-1 to TRBJ1-2, with a tentative D call TRBD1 (5 bases). CDR1 is MNHNS, CDR2 SASEGT, per germline. The germline V and J ends were trimmed by 2 bases and 3 bases, with 7 bases remaining between them. The CDR3 covers 13 residues. Written as DNA, the CDR3 is TGTGCCAGCAGTGAAAGGGGCGACTATGGCTACACCTTC. This translates into CASSERGDYGYTF.

J is TRBJ2-1 and V is TRBV7-2; 13 bases align to TRBD2. The V gene's germline CDR1 is SGHTA and CDR2 FQGNSA. The CDR3 runs to 17 residues. The V gene end was trimmed by 1 base and the J gene end by 10 bases; junction bases not matched to a gene: 10. For the CDR3, the DNA is TGTGCCAGCAGCTTAGTTGGGACTAGCGGGACGACCTACGAGCAGTTCTTC. As protein: CASSLVGTSGTTYEQFF.

This chain links TRBV7-9 with TRBJ2-3; D is possibly TRBD1 (5 bases). V dropped 4 bases and J dropped 2 bases, with 10 bases sitting between them. CDR1 and CDR2 (germline): SEHNR, FQNEAQ (reference sequence). CDR3 length equals 14 residues. CDR3 nucleotides: TGTGCCAGCAGCTCACCGGACAACACAGATACGCAGTATTTT. Translated, it gives CASSSPDNTDTQYF. Drawing the rest from reference TRBV7-9 and TRBJ2-3, the complete variable domain is DTGVSQNPRHKITKRGQNVTFRCDPISEHNRLYWYRQTLGQGPEFLTYFQNEAQLEKSRLLSDRFSAERPKGSFSTLEIQRTEQGDSAMYLCASSSPDNTDTQYFGPGTRLTVL.

This chain uses TRBV6-5 with TRBJ1-5; D is ambiguous. Germline V gene sequence: CDR1 MNHEY, CDR2 SVGAGI. The CDR3 has 13 residues. V lost 6 bases and J lost 3, with 9 bases in between. The CDR3 here is CASSLSHNQPQHF. The CDR3, as DNA: TGTGCCAGCAGCCTCTCCCACAATCAGCCCCAGCATTTT.